Listed here are 14 T cell receptor beta chains from one sample, sequenced in a study of blood T cells in healthy people across ages (dated by TCRdb to between 2014 and 2017). Libraries came from 5' RACE. The sequencing machine was an Illumina HiSeq 2500. The second PCR ran for roughly 7 to 12 cycles and used a J-beta primer mix along with a sample-barcoded 5' primer. TCRdb reanalyzed the raw reads on its own, using fastp at Q25 for trimming and MiXCR for clone calling, and kept in-frame beta chains. Rows are unified per CDR3 protein, each entry keeping the most common DNA and genes. The sample table lists about 1.5 million distinct CDR3 sequences, 42% of them with a count of one. Just over 4% of the sample is held by the ten biggest clonotypes. The source material was blood. Receptors were obtained from a young woman in good health.

The chain carries TRBV24-1 and TRBJ2-5; D is possibly TRBD2 (6 bases). The CDR3 extends over 15 amino acids. The germline V gene encodes CDR1 KGHDR and CDR2 SFDVKD. Between the trimmed V and J ends, which lost 8 bases and 5 bases, there was a span of 20 bases. CDR3 nucleotides: TGTGCCACCAAGCAGAGAGGGTTGGAGGGGGAGACCCAGTACTTC. Encoded protein: CATKQRGLEGETQYF.

The sample holds many counts of this clonotype. CDR3 protein: CSVGEGYGYTF. CDR3 sequence (DNA): TGCAGCGTTGGTGAGGGGTATGGCTACACCTTC. The J gene is TRBJ1-2, the V gene TRBV29-1, with D tentatively TRBD1 (5 bases). CDR1 and CDR2 from the germline V gene are SQVTM and ANQGSEA. Trimming pared 4 bases from V and 5 bases from J, leaving 8 bases between. The CDR3 runs to 11 residues. The full variable domain, with the rest looked up from reference TRBV29-1 and TRBJ1-2, is SAVISQKPSRDICQRGTSLTIQCQVDSQVTMMFWYRQQPGQSLTLIATANQGSEATYESGFVIDKFPISRPNLTFSTLTVSNMSPEDSSIYLCSVGEGYGYTFGSGTRLTVV.

V usage is TRBV28 and J usage is TRBJ2-5, with D possibly TRBD1 on 6 matching bases. CDR1 and CDR2 (germline): MDHEN, SYDVKM. Trimming cost V 3 bases and J 5 bases, with 13 bases left between them. This CDR3 region has 14 residues. Here the CDR3 DNA reads TGTGCCAGCAGTTTTCGTACAGGGCGGGAGACCCAGTACTTC. Its protein product is CASSFRTGRETQYF.

This rearrangement joins TRBV11-2 to TRBJ2-7; 9 nucleotides align to TRBD2. V trimming: 5 bases; J trimming: 6 bases; junction bases outside the gene matches: 11. In germline, CDR1 is SGHAT, CDR2 FQNNGV. The CDR3 is 15 amino acids. CDR3 coding DNA: TGTGCCAGCAGCCATGGTGCGGGAGGGCGAGTCGAGCAGTACTTC. As protein: CASSHGAGGRVEQYF.

This clonotype has at least ten counts. The genes are TRBV5-1 and TRBJ2-7; no clear D gene. The CDR3 is made up of 12 amino acids. Germline values: CDR1 SGHRS, CDR2 YFSETQ. Trimming removed 2 bases at V and 4 bases at J, with 7 bases between. The DNA for the CDR3 is TGCGCCAGCAGCTTTAACTCTTACGAGCAGTACTTC. This sequence encodes CASSFNSYEQYF. Full variable domain (remainder filled in from reference TRBV5-1 and TRBJ2-7): KAGVTQTPRYLIKTRGQQVTLSCSPISGHRSVSWYQQTPGQGLQFLFEYFSETQRNKGNFPGRFSGRQFSNSRSEMNVSTLELGDSALYLCASSFNSYEQYFGPGTRLTVT.

The table lists this clonotype with a few counts. The junction and the germline gene differ at one end; a read error may be behind it. The V call is TRBV2, the J call TRBJ2-7, with D possibly TRBD1 on 6 matching bases. The end of the DNA fits TRBJ2-5 better, so the J call may be wrong. The CDR3 runs to 11 residues. The germline V gene encodes CDR1 SNHLY and CDR2 FYNNEI. Written as DNA, the CDR3 is TGTGCCGGCAGGGGTGAAGAGACCCAGTACTTC. Its protein product is CAGRGEETQYF.

The rearrangement uses TRBV7-9 and TRBJ2-4; a weak D match, TRBD2 (5 bases). The DNA end favors TRBJ2-7, so the J call may be wrong. The CDR3 has 13 residues. Germline V gives CDR1 SEHNR, CDR2 FQNEAQ (reference sequence). This CDR3 is CASSLDSGCEQYF. As DNA, the CDR3 is TGTGCCAGCAGCTTAGATTCGGGATGCGAGCAGTACTTC.

The table lists this clonotype with a few counts. This rearrangement joins TRBV24-1 to TRBJ2-1, with a tentative D call TRBD1 (5 bases). The CDR3 length is 15 residues. Germline V gene data show CDR1 as KGHDR and CDR2 as SFDVKD. The V end lost 5 bases, the J end lost 1 base, and 11 bases lay between the germline ends. The CDR3 reads CATSATRGSYNEQFF. For the CDR3, the DNA is TGTGCCACCAGTGCAACAAGGGGTTCCTACAATGAGCAGTTCTTC.

The V call is TRBV19, the J call TRBJ1-2; 10 bases align to TRBD1. With V trimmed by 7 bases and J by 5 bases, 7 bases remained unmatched. CDR1 and CDR2 (germline): LNHDA, SQIVND (reference sequence). The CDR3 length is 14 residues. The CDR3 sequence is CASIPDRGSYGYTF. The CDR3 DNA follows: TGTGCCAGTATCCCGGACAGGGGGAGTTATGGCTACACCTTC.

V gene TRBV6-5 combines with J gene TRBJ1-2, with D tentatively TRBD1 (6 bases). The length of the CDR3 is 14 residues. CDR1 is MNHEY and CDR2 is SVGAGI in the germline V gene. V was pared by 2 bases and J by 8 bases, with 15 bases between. The CDR3 nucleotides read TGTGCCAGCAGTTACACCGGACAGCGAGGAGGCTACACCTTC. Its translation: CASSYTGQRGGYTF.

This clonotype was seen a handful of times. This chain joins TRBV7-8 and TRBJ2-4; D unresolved. The V gene's germline CDR1 is SGHVS and CDR2 FQNEAQ. The V gene lost 5 bases and the J gene lost 3 bases, with 14 bases spanning the gap. This CDR3 has 15 amino acids. CDR3 protein: CASSGSWGVKNIQYF. Written as DNA, the CDR3 is TGTGCCAGCAGCGGAAGTTGGGGTGTCAAAAACATTCAGTACTTC.

This rearrangement joins TRBV4-1 to TRBJ1-1; a weak D match, TRBD1 (6 bases). Trimming pared 5 bases from V and 5 bases from J, leaving 18 bases between. Germline-derived CDR1 and CDR2 are MGHRA and YSYEKL. This CDR3 comprises 15 residues. Written as DNA, the CDR3 is TGCGCCAGCAGCAGGGGAACCAGGGGTGGGACTGAAGCTTTCTTT. This sequence encodes CASSRGTRGGTEAFF.

V is TRBV10-1 and J is TRBJ1-1; TRBD1 matches at 7 bases. The ends lost 6 bases at V and 1 base at J; junction bases unmatched: 2. The germline V gene encodes CDR1 WNHNN and CDR2 SYGVQD (reference sequence). There are 13 residues in the CDR3. CDR3 amino acids: CASRDRRNTEAFF. CDR3 coding DNA: TGCGCCAGCAGGGACAGGAGGAACACTGAAGCTTTCTTT.

This clonotype has a single count. A read error may explain this, as a much larger clone is one base away. The V call is TRBV12-3 or TRBV12-4, the J call TRBJ2-3; TRBD2 agrees at 9 bases. The CDR3 has 15 residues. J lost 0 bases, V lost 4 bases, and 2 bases had no gene match. The CDR3 DNA is TGTGCCAGCAGTTCTAGCGGGGAGAGCACAGATACGCAGTATTTT. This sequence encodes CASSSSGESTDTQYF.